This TCR beta chain emerged from a study of T cells expressing NK-cell markers. About the study: In sorted CD3+CD56+NKG2C+, CD3+CD56+NKG2C- and CD3+CD56-NKG2C+ T cells, TCR beta repertoires were obtained.

The CDR3 totals 12 residues. The authors generated TCR beta cDNA through 5'RACE template switching with UMIs. TCRdb reanalyzed the 5' RACE reads, giving one entry per CDR3 protein sequence and no DNA. The sample holds roughly 430,000 distinct CDR3 sequences. Of note for this clonotype: Its antigen is currently unknown.

Study-wide results and caveats: Among a few donors, these clonotypes also ranked first in the CD3+CD56-NKG2C+ fraction. Dominant NKG2C+ clonotypes made up about 1.0-7.0% of CD8+ T cells in over five donors.

The sample taken for sequencing was blood T cells: a sorted CD56 or NKG2C T cell subset, CD4+ or CD8+ T cells, or bulk PBMC T cells (not recorded which). This sequence joins TRBV12-3 or TRBV12-4 and TRBJ1-5. This receptor was taken from a woman aged 18-69 years in good health. CDR3 amino acids: CASSSVEQPQHF.